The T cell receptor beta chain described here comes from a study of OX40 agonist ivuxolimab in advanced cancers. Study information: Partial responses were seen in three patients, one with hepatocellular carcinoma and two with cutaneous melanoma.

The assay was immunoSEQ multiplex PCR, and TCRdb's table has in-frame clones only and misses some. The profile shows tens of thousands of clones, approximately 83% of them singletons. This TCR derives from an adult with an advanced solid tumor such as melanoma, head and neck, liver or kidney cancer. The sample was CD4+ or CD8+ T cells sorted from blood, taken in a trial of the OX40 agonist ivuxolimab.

CDR3 loop: CSHLSKGANSGNTIYF. The CDR3 nucleotides read TGCAGCCACCTGTCCAAAGGGGCAAACTCTGGAAACACCATATATTTT. The chain employs TRBV29-1 and TRBJ1-3, with a weak D call TRBD1 (5 bases). Trimming pared 8 bases from V and 0 bases from J, leaving 20 bases between. This CDR3 is built from 16 residues. Germline-derived CDR1 and CDR2 are SQVTM and ANQGSEA.